Below, 25 T cell receptor beta chains from the same sample are listed, as sequenced in a study of PD-1 blockade in mismatch repair-deficient tumors. Here immunoSEQ multiplex PCR was the method, and the copy in TCRdb shows in-frame clones only, minus some. The sample has under 150,000 clones; about nine tenths are singletons. The sample here was peripheral blood, taken about 17 months after starting pembrolizumab. The origin of the receptors is an adult with mismatch repair-deficient cancer.

The rearrangement joins TRBV19 to TRBJ2-7; a possible D gene is TRBD2 (5 bases). Germline V gives CDR1 LNHDA, CDR2 SQIVND (reference sequence). The CDR3 is made up of 14 amino acids. The V end lost 5 bases, the J end lost 0 bases, and 11 bases lay between the germline ends. CDR3 in amino acids: CASSGSPPSYEQYF. CDR3 sequence (DNA): TGTGCCAGTAGTGGGAGCCCTCCCTCCTACGAGCAGTACTTC.

This clone has a single count. This rearrangement joins TRBV4-1 to TRBJ2-7, with TRBD2 matching 9 bases. The CDR3 has 15 residues. CDR1 is MGHRA and CDR2 is YSYEKL in the germline V gene. J lost 2 bases, V lost 1 base, and 3 bases had no gene match. This CDR3 reads CASSQGLADAYEQYF. CDR3 nucleotides: TGCGCCAGCAGCCAAGGACTAGCGGACGCCTACGAGCAGTACTTC.

This chain joins TRBV6-5 and TRBJ2-5; 10 nucleotides match TRBD1. The CDR3 has 13 amino acids. The trim removed 10 bases at V and 5 bases at J, leaving 7 bases unmatched. Germline lookup yields CDR1 MNHEY and CDR2 SVGAGI. CDR3 sequence (DNA): TGTGCCACCCGACAGGGGGCTCGGGAGACCCAGTACTTC. Its protein is CATRQGARETQYF.

The rearrangement uses TRBV7-3 and TRBJ2-1, with 9 bases matching TRBD2. Trimming removed 4 bases from V and 2 bases from J; junction bases left unmatched: 0. CDR3 length equals 14 residues. CDR1 is SGHTA, CDR2 FQGTGA, per germline. In DNA form, the CDR3 reads TGTGCCAGCAGCTCTAGCGGGACCTACAATGAGCAGTTCTTC. Translated: CASSSSGTYNEQFF.

This rearrangement joins TRBV5-6 to TRBJ1-1; no reliable D call. CDR1 is SGHDT and CDR2 is YYEEEE in the germline V gene. This CDR3 has 14 residues. The V and J ends lost 6 bases and 0 bases respectively, with 12 bases between them. This chain's CDR3 is CASILMGMNTEAFF. The DNA of the CDR3 is TGTGCCAGCATCCTGATGGGAATGAACACTGAAGCTTTCTTT.

The J gene is TRBJ1-4, the V gene TRBV5-1, with a tentative D call TRBD1 (6 bases). The CDR3 contains 16 residues. V was clipped by 0 bases and J by 3 bases, with 12 bases between them. Germline assignment: CDR1 SGHRS and CDR2 YFSETQ. The CDR3 sequence: CASSLGQGWANEKLFF. CDR3 DNA sequence: TGCGCCAGCAGCTTGGGGCAGGGGTGGGCTAATGAAAAACTGTTTTTT.

This clone was seen only a few times. The chain combines TRBV4-3 with TRBJ2-7, with 9 nucleotides matching TRBD1. The V and J ends lost 4 bases and 2 bases, in that order; junction bases with no gene match: 3. CDR3 length: 14 residues. Germline V gene data show CDR1 as LGHNA and CDR2 as YSLEER. The CDR3 loop is CASSPGTGTYEQYF. The CDR3 DNA sequence: TGCGCCAGCAGCCCCGGGACAGGGACCTACGAGCAGTACTTC.

V is TRBV10-3 and J is TRBJ2-3; 14 bases line up with TRBD2. CDR3 size: 21 residues. Unmatched junction bases numbered 19, after V lost 6 bases and J lost 2 bases. Germline loops: CDR1 ENHRY, CDR2 SYGVKD. The CDR3 DNA reads as TGTGCCATCAGCGTTAAGGCTCCCGGGACTAGCGGGAGAGTGTACACAGATACGCAGTATTTT. Its protein product is CAISVKAPGTSGRVYTDTQYF.

The rearrangement joins TRBV29-1 to TRBJ2-1; a weak D match, TRBD1 (5 bases). CDR1 is SQVTM, CDR2 ANQGSEA, per germline. The CDR3 length is 14 residues. Trimming took 5 bases from V and 2 from J, leaving 13 bases between them. The CDR3 here is CSVFATAPYNEQFF. CDR3 nucleotides: TGCAGCGTTTTCGCGACAGCCCCCTACAATGAGCAGTTCTTC.

This chain connects TRBV7-6 to TRBJ1-4; D remains ambiguous. V was trimmed by 5 bases and J by 3 bases, leaving 10 bases between them. The CDR3 runs 14 residues. In germline, CDR1 is SGHVS, CDR2 FNYEAQ. CDR3: CASSHGRPNEKLFF. CDR3 in DNA: TGTGCCAGCAGCCACGGAAGACCTAATGAAAAACTGTTTTTT.

The gene calls are TRBV4-2 and TRBJ2-3; D gene uncertain. The CDR3 is 15 residues long. Trimming cost V 0 bases and J 4 bases, with 11 bases left between them. Germline loops: CDR1 LGHNA, CDR2 YNFKEQ. The CDR3 sequence: CASSQEQYIADTQYF. The CDR3, as DNA: TGTGCCAGCAGCCAAGAACAGTACATCGCAGATACGCAGTATTTT.

The V call is TRBV5-6, the J call TRBJ1-1; D not certain. V lost 1 base and J lost 1, with 14 bases in between. The CDR3 loop spans 16 amino acids. The germline CDR1 and CDR2 sequences are SGHDT and YYEEEE. The CDR3 DNA follows: TGTGCCAGCAGCTTGCTTTTCGGCACCCCGAACACTGAAGCTTTCTTT. It yields the protein CASSLLFGTPNTEAFF.

The genes are TRBV6-1 and TRBJ1-2; D remains unclear. V lost 1 base and J lost 0, with 9 bases in between. CDR1 and CDR2 from the germline V gene are MNHNS and SASEGT. This CDR3 region has 15 residues. The CDR3 loop reads CASSEGRPANYGYTF. CDR3 coding DNA: TGTGCCAGCAGTGAAGGCCGGCCCGCTAACTATGGCTACACCTTC.

The V and J genes are TRBV6-5 and TRBJ2-5; D ambiguous. This CDR3 is 15 amino acids long. The germline V gene encodes CDR1 MNHEY and CDR2 SVGAGI. The V end lost 2 bases, the J end lost 4 bases, and 14 bases lay between the germline ends. CDR3 sequence: CASSYNGPPRETQYF. The CDR3 bases are TGTGCCAGCAGTTACAACGGGCCTCCCCGAGAGACCCAGTACTTC.

The gene calls are TRBV19 and TRBJ1-1, with D uncertain. The V end was cut by 6 bases, the J end by 3 bases, with 11 bases between. The CDR3 runs to 13 residues. The germline V gene has CDR1 LNHDA and CDR2 SQIVND (reference sequence). CDR3 in DNA: TGTGCCAGTAGCGCTAGGGTTTACACTGAAGCTTTCTTT. This translates into CASSARVYTEAFF.

This chain connects TRBV27 to TRBJ2-7, with TRBD2 matching 10 bases. J gave up 3 bases and V 3 bases, and 14 bases lay outside the gene matches. The germline gives CDR1 MNHEY, CDR2 SMNVEV (reference sequence). This CDR3 has 18 residues. This chain's CDR3 is CASSFGGSGRLLGYEQYF. For the CDR3, the DNA is TGTGCCAGCAGTTTTGGGGGTAGCGGGAGGCTTTTAGGCTACGAGCAGTACTTC.

The chain recombines TRBV5-4 with TRBJ2-1; TRBD1 aligns across 8 bases. There are 16 residues in the CDR3. CDR1 is SGHNT, CDR2 YYREEE, per germline (reference sequence). V shed 4 bases, J shed 8 bases, and the junction held 14 bases outside the gene matches. For the CDR3, the DNA is TGTGCCAGCAGCCCAGCGACAGGGGCTTTTGGATATGAGCAGTTCTTC. Residues: CASSPATGAFGYEQFF.

V usage is TRBV28 and J usage is TRBJ2-7, with TRBD1 matching 9 bases. Germline lookup yields CDR1 MDHEN and CDR2 SYDVKM. The CDR3 contains 14 residues. J gave up 3 bases and V 4 bases, and 4 bases lay outside the gene matches. CDR3 loop: CASSSGQGVYEQYF. The CDR3 bases are TGTGCCAGCAGTTCGGGACAGGGAGTCTACGAGCAGTACTTC.

The V gene is TRBV18, the J gene TRBJ2-1, with TRBD2 matching 14 bases. Losses at the gene ends were 2 bases for V and 8 bases for J; bases not matched to a gene: 8. The germline gives CDR1 KGHSH, CDR2 LQKENI. The CDR3 length is 17 residues. CDR3 DNA sequence: TGTGCCAGCTCACCAGGGACTAGCGGGAGAAACCTGGATGAGCAGTTCTTC. Its protein product is CASSPGTSGRNLDEQFF.

This clone was detected a few times. The chain carries TRBV6-5 and TRBJ2-7, with 10 bases fitting TRBD1. This CDR3 region has 14 residues. Germline V gene sequence: CDR1 MNHEY, CDR2 SVGAGI. Losses at the gene ends were 4 bases for V and 6 bases for J; bases not matched to a gene: 6. This chain's CDR3 is CASSSGTGVSEQYF. In DNA, the CDR3 is TGTGCCAGCAGTTCCGGGACAGGGGTTTCCGAGCAGTACTTC.

This clone was found once. CDR3 region: CASTLQDLEVPDTQYF. The CDR3 DNA follows: TGTGCCAGCACCCTGCAGGACCTAGAAGTCCCAGATACGCAGTATTTT. The chain uses TRBV27 and TRBJ2-3; no firm D call. This CDR3 contains 16 residues. Per the germline V gene, CDR1 is MNHEY and CDR2 is SMNVEV (reference sequence). V was cut by 7 bases and J by 4 bases, with 21 bases left in between.

J is TRBJ1-5 and V is TRBV6-6, with unresolved D. The germline V gene has CDR1 MNHNY and CDR2 SVGAGI (reference sequence). The CDR3 spans 13 residues. Trimming took 6 bases from V and 6 from J, leaving 12 bases between them. CDR3 sequence reads: CASSPRITQPQHF. The CDR3 DNA is TGTGCCAGCAGCCCCAGGATCACTCAGCCCCAGCATTTT.

This clone is a singleton in its sample. The chain couples TRBV4-1 to TRBJ2-2; 11 bases are a match to TRBD2. V shed 1 base, J shed 5 bases, and the junction held 6 bases outside the gene matches. This CDR3 region has 17 residues. Germline V gene lookup returns CDR1 MGHRA and CDR2 YSYEKL. Here the CDR3 reads CASSQVSGRAGTGELFF. For the CDR3, the DNA is TGCGCCAGCAGCCAAGTTAGCGGGAGGGCCGGGACCGGGGAGCTGTTTTTT.

The chain links TRBV13 to TRBJ2-2; D unclear. Germline V gene data show CDR1 as PRHDT and CDR2 as FYEKMQ (reference sequence). The V end lost 6 bases, the J end lost 2 bases, and 13 bases lay between the germline ends. This CDR3 comprises 15 residues. The CDR3 nucleotides are TGTGCCAGCAGTTCCCAGCGCCGTAACACCGGGGAGCTGTTTTTT. The encoded protein is CASSSQRRNTGELFF.

The chain has TRBV27 and TRBJ2-3, with 9 bases lining up with TRBD2. CDR3 length equals 16 residues. With 3 bases clipped from V and 7 bases from J, the junction kept 11 bases outside the gene matches. Germline V gene data show CDR1 as MNHEY and CDR2 as SMNVEV (reference sequence). The CDR3 loop reads CASSLGLAGLGNTQYF. The CDR3 DNA is TGTGCCAGCAGTTTGGGACTAGCTGGGCTGGGGAATACGCAGTATTTT.